This passage covers 18 T cell receptor beta chains from one sample sequenced in a study of blood T cell repertoires in COVID-19. Profiled with immunoSEQ multiplex PCR; TCRdb holds only in-frame clones, not every one. The sample yields 200,000 to 250,000 clones, around 86% seen once. Sequences were obtained from peripheral blood. The receptors originated from a woman aged 25 to 39 who had recovered from COVID-19.

In this sample, this clone turned up once. V is TRBV18 and J is TRBJ2-5; TRBD2 matches at 8 bases. Per the germline V gene, CDR1 is KGHSH and CDR2 is LQKENI. V lost 2 bases and J lost 5; bases outside the gene matches: 7. This CDR3 spans 15 amino acids. CDR3 region: CASSPTGGPRETQYF. Here the CDR3 DNA reads TGTGCCAGCTCACCAACGGGGGGGCCAAGGGAGACCCAGTACTTC.

This chain links TRBV18 with TRBJ2-1; a weak D match, TRBD2 (6 bases). V was cut by 4 bases and J by 6 bases, with 10 bases left in between. Germline V gene lookup returns CDR1 KGHSH and CDR2 LQKENI. The CDR3 contains 13 residues. The CDR3 loop reads CASSRLGGNEQFF. CDR3 bases: TGTGCCAGCTCACGTTTGGGGGGCAATGAGCAGTTCTTC.

The chain uses TRBV5-1 and TRBJ1-5; weak D call: TRBD1 (6 bases). CDR3 length: 15 amino acids. Germline CDR1 reads SGHRS; CDR2 reads YFSETQ. Between the trimmed V and J ends, which lost 0 bases and 6 bases, there was a span of 13 bases. The CDR3 sequence is CASSLGTEQFQPQHF. The CDR3, as DNA: TGCGCCAGCAGCTTGGGGACAGAACAATTTCAGCCCCAGCATTTT.

V and J are TRBV7-9 and TRBJ2-1, with D maybe TRBD2 (6 bases). In germline, CDR1 is SEHNR, CDR2 FQNEAQ (reference sequence). The CDR3 runs 15 residues. V was clipped by 1 base and J by 10 bases, with 17 bases between them. CDR3: CASSLGDSTIKEQFF. The CDR3 bases are TGTGCCAGCAGCTTAGGGGACTCCACTATTAAGGAGCAGTTCTTC.

This CDR3 reads CASSRETGELFF. The CDR3 coding sequence is TGTGCCAGCAGCAGGGAAACCGGGGAGCTGTTTTTT. The rearrangement joins TRBV6-5 to TRBJ2-2; D is perhaps TRBD1 (5 bases). The germline CDR1 and CDR2 sequences are MNHEY and SVGAGI. The CDR3 totals 12 residues. The V gene lost 6 bases and the J gene lost 5 bases, with 7 bases spanning the gap.

The chain recombines TRBV7-2 with TRBJ1-2, with 9 bases lining up with TRBD1. The germline CDR1 and CDR2 sequences are SGHTA and FQGNSA. The CDR3 has 15 residues. V trimming: 5 bases; J trimming: 5 bases; junction bases outside the gene matches: 9. The CDR3 DNA follows: TGTGCCAGCAGCGCGTCCTCGGACAGGGGTTATGGCTACACCTTC. This sequence encodes CASSASSDRGYGYTF.

V is TRBV5-6 and J is TRBJ2-3; 11 bases align to TRBD2. CDR3 length equals 18 residues. The germline V gene has CDR1 SGHDT and CDR2 YYEEEE. V lost 0 bases to trimming and J lost 4 bases; unmatched junction nucleotides: 10. The CDR3 bases are TGTGCCAGCAGCTTGGCCAAGGGTCTAGCGGGGGGATCAGATACGCAGTATTTT. Its protein product is CASSLAKGLAGGSDTQYF.

The gene calls are TRBV5-4 and TRBJ1-1; tentatively, D is TRBD1 (5 bases). Trimming shortened V by 3 bases and J by 6 bases, and 12 bases separated the two germline ends. Per germline, CDR1 SGHNT and CDR2 YYREEE (reference sequence). The CDR3 covers 13 residues. CDR3 sequence (DNA): TGTGCCAGCAGCTCCCTACAGGCCGCTGAAGCTTTCTTT. It yields the protein CASSSLQAAEAFF.

Details on this clone: Within the sample, other DNA sequences also encode this same CDR3. V usage is TRBV5-1 and J usage is TRBJ2-2; possible D gene TRBD1, 6 bases. The length of the CDR3 is 15 residues. V was cut by 4 bases and J by 2 bases, with 12 bases left in between. Looked up from germline, CDR1 is SGHRS and CDR2 is YFSETQ. For the CDR3, the DNA is TGCGCCAGCAGCCTTCGGACAGCTAACACCGGGGAGCTGTTTTTT. Protein product: CASSLRTANTGELFF.

The chain links TRBV10-3 to TRBJ2-7; no clear D gene. V was shortened by 2 bases and J by 2 bases, with 7 bases between the two germline ends. Germline assignment: CDR1 ENHRY and CDR2 SYGVKD. CDR3 size: 13 residues. DNA of the CDR3: TGTGCCATCAGTGAGCGGGTGACCTACGAGCAGTACTTC. This translates into CAISERVTYEQYF.

This clone was seen only once. V is TRBV6-5 and J is TRBJ1-2; possibly TRBD1 for D (5 bases). Deletions cut 0 bases from V and 6 bases from J, with 8 bases between. The germline CDR1 and CDR2 sequences are MNHEY and SVGAGI. This CDR3 comprises 13 residues. The CDR3 nucleotides are TGTGCCAGCAGTTACTCGGGGCTGGATGGCTACACCTTC. This gives the protein CASSYSGLDGYTF.

This clone was counted once. The rearrangement uses TRBV5-1 and TRBJ1-1, with 7 bases identical to TRBD1. Looked up from germline, CDR1 is SGHRS and CDR2 is YFSETQ. The CDR3 sequence is 16 residues long. Trimming cost V 1 base and J 0 bases; bases outside gene matches: 6. CDR3 nucleotide sequence: TGCGCCAGCAGCTTGATGCTGACAGGGTTGAACACTGAAGCTTTCTTT. This codes for CASSLMLTGLNTEAFF.

The J gene is TRBJ1-2, the V gene TRBV29-1; 7 bases are shared with TRBD1. The germline V gene has CDR1 SQVTM and CDR2 ANQGSEA. This CDR3 is 11 amino acids long. The trim removed 8 bases at V and 6 bases at J, leaving 6 bases unmatched. CDR3 sequence (DNA): TGCAGCTCACGACAGGGCAATGGCTACACCTTC. It codes for CSSRQGNGYTF.

The rearrangement links TRBV9 to TRBJ1-1; D unclear. V dropped 0 bases and J dropped 7 bases, with 10 bases sitting between them. The CDR3 sequence is 13 residues long. Germline V gene data show CDR1 as SGDLS and CDR2 as YYNGEE. The CDR3 bases are TGTGCCAGCAGCGTAGACGTGGGAGGTGAAGCTTTCTTT. Translation gives CASSVDVGGEAFF.

The rearrangement joins TRBV6-1 to TRBJ1-3, with 7 bases identical to TRBD1. V trimming: 3 bases; J trimming: 0 bases; junction bases outside the gene matches: 5. The CDR3 covers 16 residues. The germline V gene encodes CDR1 MNHNS and CDR2 SASEGT. This chain's CDR3 is CASSDPRDSSGNTIYF. The CDR3 DNA follows: TGTGCCAGCAGTGACCCCAGGGACAGCTCTGGAAACACCATATATTTT.

The V gene is TRBV7-9, the J gene TRBJ2-3; 11 nucleotides line up with TRBD1. The CDR3 contains 15 residues. Trimming took 5 bases from V and 6 from J; bases not matched to a gene: 7. Germline V gene lookup returns CDR1 SEHNR and CDR2 FQNEAQ (reference sequence). The CDR3 region is CASSTGQGAQDTQYF. The CDR3 DNA reads as TGTGCCAGCAGCACCGGACAGGGGGCGCAGGATACGCAGTATTTT.

The chain recombines TRBV5-5 with TRBJ1-1; D gene unclear. This CDR3 is 13 amino acids long. Germline-derived CDR1 and CDR2 are SGHKS and YYEKEE (reference sequence). Deletions cut 0 bases from V and 1 base from J, with 4 bases between. CDR3 in amino acids: CASSLATNTEAFF. As DNA, the CDR3 is TGTGCCAGCAGCTTGGCTACGAACACTGAAGCTTTCTTT.

The genes are TRBV2 and TRBJ1-5, with 8 nucleotides matching TRBD1. There are 15 residues in the CDR3. Trimming cost V 4 bases and J 7 bases; bases outside gene matches: 9. Germline CDR1 reads SNHLY; CDR2 reads FYNNEI. In DNA, the CDR3 is TGTGCCAGCAGTGGTAGGACAGGGACGAACCAGCCCCAGCATTTT. Its protein product is CASSGRTGTNQPQHF.